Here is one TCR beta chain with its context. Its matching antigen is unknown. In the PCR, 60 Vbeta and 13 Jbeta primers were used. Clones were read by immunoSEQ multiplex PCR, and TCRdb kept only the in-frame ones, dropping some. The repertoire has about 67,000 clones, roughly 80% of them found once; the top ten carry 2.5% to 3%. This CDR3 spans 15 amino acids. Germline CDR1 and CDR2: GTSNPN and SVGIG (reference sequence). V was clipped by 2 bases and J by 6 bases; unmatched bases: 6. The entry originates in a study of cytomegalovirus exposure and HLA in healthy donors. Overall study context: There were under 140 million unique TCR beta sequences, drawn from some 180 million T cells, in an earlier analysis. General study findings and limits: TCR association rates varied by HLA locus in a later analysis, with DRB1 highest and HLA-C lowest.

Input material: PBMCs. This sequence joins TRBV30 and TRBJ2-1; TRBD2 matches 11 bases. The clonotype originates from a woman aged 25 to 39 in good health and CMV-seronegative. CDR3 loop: CAWSIGSGGANEQFF. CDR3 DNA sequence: TGTGCCTGGAGTATAGGTAGCGGGGGGGCCAATGAGCAGTTCTTC.